Below are 27 T cell receptor beta chains sequenced from a single sample in a study of T cell repertoires and HLA-DP antigens. The repertoire was sequenced with immunoSEQ multiplex PCR; TCRdb's copy has only in-frame clones and lacks some. The data contain over 100,000 clones, 80% to 95% of them singletons. Their antigens remain unidentified. Sequencing was done on a sample of CD4+ T cells from PBMCs. These receptors were taken from a woman aged 18-29 years in good health and CMV-seronegative.

CDR3 amino acids: CASSLGQGYNEQFF. CDR3 bases: TGTGCCAGCAGCTTGGGACAGGGGTACAATGAGCAGTTCTTC. The chain couples TRBV5-4 to TRBJ2-1; TRBD1 matches 8 bases. The CDR3 contains 14 residues. Germline CDR1 SGHNT, CDR2 YYREEE (reference sequence). V shed 0 bases and J 4 bases; nucleotides not matched to a gene: 0.

This rearrangement joins TRBV5-6 to TRBJ1-4; possibly TRBD1 for D (6 bases). The V end was cut by 4 bases, the J end by 5 bases, with 9 bases between. CDR3 length: 13 amino acids. Per the germline V gene, CDR1 is SGHDT and CDR2 is YYEEEE. This chain's CDR3 is CASSTQGNEKLFF. The CDR3 DNA is TGTGCCAGCAGCACCCAGGGGAATGAAAAACTGTTTTTT.

The CDR3 coding sequence is TGCGCCAGCGGGGGACATCTGAGCGGTCAGCCCCAGCATTTT. Translating it yields CASGGHLSGQPQHF. The chain has TRBV10-2 and TRBJ1-5, with D perhaps TRBD1 (6 bases). The germline V gene has CDR1 WSHSY and CDR2 SAAADI. V lost 8 bases and J 6 bases, leaving 17 bases between the germline ends. The CDR3 runs to 14 residues.

The chain combines TRBV6-6 with TRBJ1-1; D is unresolved. Trimming shortened V by 6 bases and J by 2 bases, and 16 bases separated the two germline ends. The CDR3 consists of 15 residues. Germline V gene data show CDR1 as MNHNY and CDR2 as SVGAGI (reference sequence). For the CDR3, the DNA is TGTGCCAGCAGCTCCCGAGGAACGGACAACACTGAAGCTTTCTTT. Its protein product is CASSSRGTDNTEAFF.

The V and J genes are TRBV18 and TRBJ2-6; 8 bases fit TRBD2. V was pared by 3 bases and J by 0 bases, with 13 bases of the junction left unmatched. CDR1 is KGHSH and CDR2 is LQKENI in the germline V gene. The CDR3 covers 20 residues. The CDR3 loop reads CASSPRLSGGPYSGANVLTF. The CDR3 DNA follows: TGTGCCAGCTCACCGCGACTCAGCGGGGGACCCTACTCTGGGGCCAACGTCCTGACTTTC.

A single count supports this clone. The chain uses TRBV5-6 and TRBJ2-3; D gene ambiguous. The CDR3 has 15 amino acids. The germline V gene encodes CDR1 SGHDT and CDR2 YYEEEE. V lost 0 bases and J 1 base, leaving 9 bases between the germline ends. For the CDR3, the DNA is TGTGCCAGCAGCTTGGAGTTTCAGCGCACAGATACGCAGTATTTT. As protein: CASSLEFQRTDTQYF.

This CDR3 reads CASSFRTNSGNTIYF. In nucleotides, the CDR3 is TGTGCCAGCAGTTTCCGAACCAACTCTGGAAACACCATATATTTT. This rearrangement joins TRBV25-1 to TRBJ1-3; D is uncertain. CDR3 length: 15 residues. CDR1 and CDR2 (germline): MGHDK, SYGVNS. V lost 5 bases to trimming and J lost 0 bases, with 11 bases between them.

This clone was recorded only once. The chain is built from TRBV7-9 and TRBJ1-4; 8 nucleotides agree with TRBD1. The ends lost 3 bases at V and 7 bases at J; junction bases unmatched: 4. Germline CDR1 SEHNR, CDR2 FQNEAQ (reference sequence). CDR3 length: 14 amino acids. The CDR3 is CASSFGQGSEKLFF. CDR3 nucleotide sequence: TGTGCCAGCAGCTTCGGACAGGGCAGTGAAAAACTGTTTTTT.

The V and J genes are TRBV28 and TRBJ2-7, with 11 positions matching TRBD2. The V and J ends lost 4 bases and 2 bases, in that order; junction bases with no gene match: 4. The CDR3 contains 15 residues. Germline V CDR1 and CDR2: MDHEN, SYDVKM. The CDR3 is CASSSVAGGTYEQYF. CDR3 bases: TGTGCCAGCAGTTCCGTAGCGGGAGGGACCTACGAGCAGTACTTC.

The sample holds one count of this clone. The chain has TRBV6-5 and TRBJ1-3; 8 nucleotides align to TRBD1. The ends lost 2 bases at V and 1 base at J; junction bases unmatched: 4. The V gene's germline CDR1 is MNHEY and CDR2 SVGAGI. This CDR3 region has 16 residues. CDR3 nucleotides: TGTGCCAGCAGTTACAACAGGGGGATGTCTGGAAACACCATATATTTT. Encoded protein: CASSYNRGMSGNTIYF.

This chain joins TRBV9 and TRBJ2-2; the match to TRBD1 covers 7 bases. Germline trimming cut 0 bases from V and 1 base from J; bases unmatched to any gene: 3. The CDR3 length is 16 residues. The germline V gene has CDR1 SGDLS and CDR2 YYNGEE. The CDR3 region is CASSVGAGGNTGELFF. In nucleotides, the CDR3 is TGTGCCAGCAGCGTAGGGGCAGGGGGGAACACCGGGGAGCTGTTTTTT.

The chain couples TRBV28 to TRBJ1-1; D possibly corresponds to TRBD1 (6 bases). Germline CDR1 and CDR2: MDHEN and SYDVKM. CDR3 length equals 16 residues. V was clipped by 3 bases and J by 0 bases, with 14 bases between them. The CDR3 DNA is TGTGCCAGCAGTTTCGGGACCAGGGGAATGAACACTGAAGCTTTCTTT. Encoded protein: CASSFGTRGMNTEAFF. Using reference TRBV28 and TRBJ1-1 for the parts outside the CDR3, the full variable domain is DVKVTQSSRYLVKRTGEKVFLECVQDMDHENMFWYRQDPGLGLRLIYFSYDVKMKEKGDIPEGYSVSREKKERFSLILESASTNQTSMYLCASSFGTRGMNTEAFFGQGTRLTVV.

The rearrangement uses TRBV5-1 and TRBJ2-5; 12 bases fit TRBD1. This CDR3 spans 17 amino acids. The germline gives CDR1 SGHRS, CDR2 YFSETQ. Trimming cost V 1 base and J 7 bases; bases outside gene matches: 11. The CDR3 is CASSLLRDRGLETTQYF. The CDR3 nucleotides read TGCGCCAGCAGCTTGTTGCGGGACAGGGGGCTCGAGACGACCCAGTACTTC.

The chain uses TRBV7-3 and TRBJ2-7, with 9 bases matching TRBD2. The CDR3 has 13 residues. Germline trimming cut 5 bases from V and 6 bases from J; bases unmatched to any gene: 5. The germline V gene has CDR1 SGHTA and CDR2 FQGTGA. The CDR3, as DNA: TGTGCCAGCAGCCCGGGACTAGCAGGCGAGCAGTACTTC. Protein sequence: CASSPGLAGEQYF.

This clone was observed a single time. The V and J genes are TRBV19 and TRBJ1-2; D perhaps matches TRBD1 (6 bases). The CDR3 is 16 residues long. Germline CDR1 is LNHDA and CDR2 is SQIVND (reference sequence). The V and J ends lost 6 bases and 4 bases respectively, with 21 bases between them. The chain's CDR3 is CASSPWSGTFFYGYTF. DNA for the CDR3: TGTGCCAGTAGCCCCTGGTCTGGGACATTCTTCTATGGCTACACCTTC. The full variable domain, rest sourced from reference TRBV19 and TRBJ1-2, is DGGITQSPKYLFRKEGQNVTLSCEQNLNHDAMYWYRQDPGQGLRLIYYSQIVNDFQKGDIAEGYSVSREKKESFPLTVTSAQKNPTAFYLCASSPWSGTFFYGYTFGSGTRLTVV.

The gene calls are TRBV28 and TRBJ2-7, with TRBD2 identical over 9 bases. Germline V CDR1 and CDR2: MDHEN, SYDVKM. V was pared by 5 bases and J by 4 bases, with 12 bases of the junction left unmatched. This CDR3 has 16 residues. The CDR3 region is CASSRRGVAGVYEQYF. Written as DNA, the CDR3 is TGTGCCAGCAGTCGACGCGGAGTAGCGGGAGTATACGAGCAGTACTTC.

This clone was seen once. The chain carries TRBV6-5 and TRBJ1-4; D remains ambiguous. V gave up 7 bases and J gave up 4 bases, with 13 bases separating them. The germline gives CDR1 MNHEY, CDR2 SVGAGI. CDR3 length: 14 amino acids. Written as DNA, the CDR3 is TGTGCCAGCAAAGGGTCCAAGATTAATGAAAAACTGTTTTTT. It encodes CASKGSKINEKLFF.

The V gene is TRBV7-2, the J gene TRBJ2-3, with 10 bases fitting TRBD2. The CDR3 is made up of 15 amino acids. The ends lost 6 bases at V and 5 bases at J; junction bases unmatched: 8. CDR1 and CDR2 from the germline V gene are SGHTA and FQGNSA. The CDR3 DNA is TGTGCCAGCAGTTATAGGACTAGCGGCCAAGATACGCAGTATTTT. Its protein is CASSYRTSGQDTQYF.

The rearrangement links TRBV19 to TRBJ1-1; TRBD1 agrees at 7 bases. The junction had 5 bases not matched to a gene; V was cut back by 4 bases and J by 3 bases. The germline CDR1 and CDR2 sequences are LNHDA and SQIVND (reference sequence). The CDR3 loop spans 14 amino acids. The CDR3 protein is CASSTHTGDTEAFF. In nucleotides, the CDR3 is TGTGCCAGTAGTACCCATACAGGGGACACTGAAGCTTTCTTT.

This clone was counted only a few times. The rearrangement links TRBV2 to TRBJ1-5; D call uncertain. CDR3 length: 14 amino acids. In germline, CDR1 is SNHLY, CDR2 FYNNEI. Trimming removed 4 bases from V and 1 base from J, with 8 bases in between. CDR3 amino acids: CASSAENSNQPQHF. For the CDR3, the DNA is TGTGCCAGCAGTGCAGAGAACAGCAATCAGCCCCAGCATTTT.

This clone is a singleton in its sample. The chain combines TRBV6-1 with TRBJ2-7; 8 bases match TRBD2. CDR1 MNHNS and CDR2 SASEGT come from the germline V gene. The CDR3 length is 15 residues. Germline trimming cut 6 bases from V and 1 base from J; bases unmatched to any gene: 8. CDR3 in DNA: TGTGCCAGCAGCCGAAGGGCTAGCGGGTCCTACGAGCAGTACTTC. Translated, it gives CASSRRASGSYEQYF.

CDR3 nucleotides: TGTGCCAGCTCCACGAGTCAAGGGAGGTGGGACGAGCAGTACTTC. Amino acids: CASSTSQGRWDEQYF. The chain joins TRBV18 to TRBJ2-7, with a tentative D call TRBD2 (6 bases). The CDR3 totals 15 residues. V was clipped by 6 bases and J by 5 bases, with 20 bases between them. Germline-derived CDR1 and CDR2 are KGHSH and LQKENI.

This sequence joins TRBV9 and TRBJ2-2, with D possibly TRBD2 on 5 matching bases. CDR1 SGDLS and CDR2 YYNGEE come from the germline V gene. V lost 0 bases and J lost 5, with 8 bases in between. The CDR3 spans 14 residues. CDR3 in amino acids: CASSVVTGTGELFF. In DNA, the CDR3 is TGTGCCAGCAGCGTAGTCACGGGAACCGGGGAGCTGTTTTTT.

The CDR3 sequence: CASSSLAYITDTQYF. CDR3 nucleotide sequence: TGTGCCAGCAGCTCATTAGCGTACATCACAGATACGCAGTATTTT. This sequence joins TRBV9 and TRBJ2-3; tentatively, D is TRBD2 (5 bases). Trimming removed 4 bases at V and 2 bases at J, with 14 bases between. From germline, CDR1 is SGDLS and CDR2 YYNGEE. The CDR3 consists of 15 residues.

V is TRBV4-1 and J is TRBJ2-1; TRBD2 matches at 9 bases. V dropped 4 bases and J dropped 7; count of bases not matched to a gene: 11. This CDR3 comprises 16 residues. The germline gives CDR1 MGHRA, CDR2 YSYEKL. The CDR3 here is CASSPSVSGRGNEQFF. The DNA of the CDR3 is TGCGCCAGCAGCCCGTCAGTTAGCGGGAGAGGTAATGAGCAGTTCTTC.

This sequence joins TRBV2 and TRBJ1-2; 7 positions agree with TRBD1. Trimming removed 0 bases from V and 7 bases from J; junction bases left unmatched: 8. Germline loops: CDR1 SNHLY, CDR2 FYNNEI. The CDR3 length is 15 residues. The CDR3 DNA is TGTGCCAGCAGTGAAGCCAGACAGGGAAGGGTTGGCTACACCTTC. Translation: CASSEARQGRVGYTF.

The CDR3 nucleotides read TGTGCCAGCAGCTGGGGGACAGGTTCCTCCTACGAGCAGTACTTC. Protein sequence: CASSWGTGSSYEQYF. The rearrangement links TRBV9 to TRBJ2-7, with TRBD1 matching 8 bases. Germline V gene sequence: CDR1 SGDLS, CDR2 YYNGEE. The CDR3 runs to 15 residues. Trimming cost V 4 bases and J 0 bases; bases outside gene matches: 6.